One sample yielded the 14 T cell receptor beta chains listed below, sequenced in a study of blood T cell repertoires in COVID-19. TCRdb's copy holds only in-frame clones and misses some; the assay was immunoSEQ multiplex PCR. Among about 320,000 clones listed, 85% were seen once. Source material: PBMCs or T cells enriched from blood (not recorded which). The receptor set was obtained from a young woman who had been exposed to COVID-19.

V is TRBV30 and J is TRBJ2-7, with D possibly being TRBD2 (6 bases). The CDR3 runs 12 residues. Germline V lookup: CDR1 GTSNPN, CDR2 SVGIG (reference sequence). Trimming took 0 bases from V and 6 from J, leaving 9 bases between them. The DNA for the CDR3 is TGTGCCTGGAGTGTAGGAGGGGCCGAGCAGTACTTC. Its translation: CAWSVGGAEQYF.

The chain links TRBV5-1 to TRBJ2-4; TRBD2 matches at 7 bases. The V gene's germline CDR1 is SGHRS and CDR2 YFSETQ. Unmatched junction bases numbered 8, after V lost 6 bases and J lost 2 bases. This CDR3 is 15 amino acids long. Here the CDR3 DNA reads TGCGCCAGCACCCCGGGGACTAACACCAAAAACATTCAGTACTTC. It specifies CASTPGTNTKNIQYF.

The chain links TRBV19 to TRBJ1-5; 8 bases map to TRBD1. V trimming: 9 bases; J trimming: 4 bases; junction bases outside the gene matches: 5. Germline CDR1 reads LNHDA; CDR2 reads SQIVND (reference sequence). CDR3 length: 13 residues. The DNA for the CDR3 is TGTGCCAGCAGACAGGGGTGGAATCAGCCCCAGCATTTT. Residues: CASRQGWNQPQHF. The variable domain in full, completed from reference TRBV19 and TRBJ1-5, reads DGGITQSPKYLFRKEGQNVTLSCEQNLNHDAMYWYRQDPGQGLRLIYYSQIVNDFQKGDIAEGYSVSREKKESFPLTVTSAQKNPTAFYLCASRQGWNQPQHFGDGTRLSIL.

The chain is built from TRBV24-1 and TRBJ1-1, with a tentative D call TRBD1 (5 bases). Trimming removed 7 bases from V and 4 bases from J, with 15 bases in between. This CDR3 spans 14 amino acids. Germline CDR1 KGHDR, CDR2 SFDVKD. The CDR3 loop is CATRARGVGTEAFF. The CDR3 bases are TGTGCCACCAGGGCGCGGGGGGTCGGCACTGAAGCTTTCTTT.

V usage is TRBV19 and J usage is TRBJ2-1, with TRBD1 as a possible D gene (5 bases). V lost 2 bases, J lost 7 bases, and 12 bases lay in between. Germline CDR1 and CDR2: LNHDA and SQIVND (reference sequence). This CDR3 comprises 14 residues. The CDR3 spells CASSIRGIGNEQFF. CDR3 DNA: TGTGCCAGTAGTATAAGGGGCATCGGGAATGAGCAGTTCTTC.

This clone was recorded only once. CDR3 nucleotide sequence: TGCGCCAGCAACAATCCGGCCGGGACATTCTATGGCTACACCTTC. Amino acid sequence: CASNNPAGTFYGYTF. V gene TRBV4-1 combines with J gene TRBJ1-2, with a weak D call TRBD1 (6 bases). The germline V gene encodes CDR1 MGHRA and CDR2 YSYEKL. V was pared by 7 bases and J by 4 bases, with 19 bases between. This CDR3 region has 15 residues.

The chain uses TRBV28 and TRBJ1-6; 8 positions match TRBD1. Per germline, CDR1 MDHEN and CDR2 SYDVKM. J gave up 6 bases and V 1 base, and 8 bases lay outside the gene matches. CDR3 length: 17 amino acids. CDR3 nucleotide sequence: TGTGCCAGCAGTTTATCGTCCAGGGGGCGACGTAATTCACCCCTCCACTTT. It codes for CASSLSSRGRRNSPLHF.

The chain is built from TRBV2 and TRBJ2-5; 11 bases match TRBD2. The CDR3 runs 15 residues. In germline, CDR1 is SNHLY, CDR2 FYNNEI. V was clipped by 2 bases and J by 6 bases; unmatched bases: 5. CDR3 region: CASSETSGSTKTQYF. The CDR3 nucleotides read TGTGCCAGCAGTGAAACTAGCGGGAGTACGAAGACCCAGTACTTC.

The chain is built from TRBV28 and TRBJ2-7, with a possible D match to TRBD2 (6 bases). This CDR3 is built from 13 residues. The germline V and J ends were trimmed by 6 bases and 3 bases, with 12 bases remaining between them. Germline V gives CDR1 MDHEN, CDR2 SYDVKM. The CDR3 here is CASSPGTVYEQYF. In DNA, the CDR3 is TGTGCCAGCAGCCCCGGGACTGTCTACGAGCAGTACTTC.

This clone was seen only a few times. This chain joins TRBV15 and TRBJ1-2; D unresolved. The V gene's germline CDR1 is LNHNV and CDR2 YYDKDF (reference sequence). The CDR3 spans 14 residues. Deletions cut 4 bases from V and 4 bases from J, with 13 bases between. CDR3 coding DNA: TGTGCCACCAGCACCCCGTTGAGCCTCTATGGCTACACCTTC. It translates to CATSTPLSLYGYTF. The complete variable domain, with remaining parts taken from reference TRBV15 and TRBJ1-2, reads DAMVIQNPRYQVTQFGKPVTLSCSQTLNHNVMYWYQQKSSQAPKLLFHYYDKDFNNEADTPDNFQSRRPNTSFCFLDIRSPGLGDTAMYLCATSTPLSLYGYTFGSGTRLTVV.

V and J are TRBV6-2 or TRBV6-3 and TRBJ1-2; possible D gene TRBD1, 6 bases. The germline CDR1 and CDR2 sequences are MNHEY and SVGEGT. The V gene lost 6 bases and the J gene lost 4 bases, with 15 bases spanning the gap. The CDR3 runs 14 residues. The CDR3 DNA reads TGTGCCAGCAGCAGTCCGAGGGGGTTCTATGGCTACACCTTC. Translation: CASSSPRGFYGYTF.

This rearrangement joins TRBV2 to TRBJ1-1, with 11 bases matching TRBD1. Germline CDR1 and CDR2: SNHLY and FYNNEI. The trim removed 5 bases at V and 4 bases at J, leaving 3 bases unmatched. There are 14 residues in the CDR3. The CDR3 nucleotides are TGTGCCAGCAGTAGGGACAGGGGGGCCACTGAAGCTTTCTTT. This encodes CASSRDRGATEAFF. Supplemented by reference TRBV2 and TRBJ1-1, the full variable domain reads EPEVTQTPSHQVTQMGQEVILRCVPISNHLYFYWYRQILGQKVEFLVSFYNNEISEKSEIFDDQFSVERPDGSNFTLKIRSTKLEDSAMYFCASSRDRGATEAFFGQGTRLTVV.

V is TRBV12-2 and J is TRBJ1-5; the table's D gene call, TRBD1, was not cross checked with the DNA. TRBV12-2 is deemed a pseudogene. This CDR3 has 17 residues. The CDR3 here is CASRLADRDYSNQPQHF. In DNA, the CDR3 is TGTGCAAGTCGCTTAGCGGACAGAGACTATAGCAATCAGCCCCAGCATTTT.

The V and J genes are TRBV11-3 and TRBJ2-3, with TRBD1 as a possible D gene (5 bases). The V end lost 3 bases, the J end lost 0 bases, and 7 bases lay between the germline ends. CDR1 and CDR2 (germline): SGHNT, YENEEA. The CDR3 consists of 14 residues. This CDR3 reads CASSFRQSTDTQYF. CDR3 sequence (DNA): TGTGCCAGCAGCTTCAGACAGAGCACAGATACGCAGTATTTT.